This T cell receptor (beta chain) was observed in a study of blood T cells in healthy people across ages. Whole-study findings and limits: Donor CMV status, an unknown factor, possibly confounded changes in expanded clonotypes.

A sample-barcoded 5' primer and a J-beta primer mix were used in a second PCR of roughly 7 to 11 cycles. Using its own MiXCR run on the 5' RACE reads, TCRdb lists one record per CDR3 protein. The sample yields 1.2 million to 1.5 million distinct CDR3 sequences, approximately 59% seen once. Looked up from germline, CDR1 is PRHDT and CDR2 is FYEKMQ (reference sequence). The CDR3 has 14 residues. V gave up 2 bases and J gave up 7 bases, with 12 bases separating them. This clonotype was observed a few times. Its antigen is unknown. The material sequenced was blood. The origin of this receptor is a man between 18 and 35 years old in good health. V usage is TRBV13 and J usage is TRBJ2-4; D is possibly TRBD1 (5 bases). CDR3 region: CASSLRQGANIQYF. DNA for the CDR3: TGTGCCAGCAGCTTACGCCAGGGTGCCAACATTCAGTACTTC. The complete variable domain, with remaining parts taken from reference TRBV13 and TRBJ2-4, reads AAGVIQSPRHLIKEKRETATLKCYPIPRHDTVYWYQQGPGQDPQFLISFYEKMQSDKGSIPDRFSAQQFSDYHSELNMSSLELGDSALYFCASSLRQGANIQYFGAGTRLSVL.